This T cell receptor (beta chain) was retrieved from a study of blood T cell repertoires in COVID-19. Study details: COVID-19 samples from acute and convalescent phases originated in the United States, Italy and Spain. Sources were T cells, B-cell-depleted T cells, or PBMCs; the material itself was cDNA or gDNA.

This clone was counted once. Trimming removed 5 bases at V and 5 bases at J, with 19 bases between. CDR1 is SGHKS, CDR2 YYEKEE, per germline (reference sequence). The CDR3 extends over 15 amino acids. Libraries were prepared by immunoSEQ multiplex PCR; TCRdb keeps only in-frame clonotypes and omits some of them. This sample has 95,000 to 110,000 clones; 84% occur once, and the top ten carry about an eighth. Sequencing was performed on peripheral blood. This chain joins TRBV5-5 and TRBJ1-1; D might be TRBD1 (6 bases). The source is a human donor in a cohort sampled during active or convalescent COVID-19. The CDR3 region is CASSSPGWGQTEAFF. The CDR3, as DNA: TGTGCCAGCAGTTCACCAGGGTGGGGACAAACTGAAGCTTTCTTT.